What follows are 8 T cell receptor beta chains derived from one specimen sequenced in a study of blood T cell repertoires in COVID-19. Using immunoSEQ multiplex PCR, the repertoire was profiled, and TCRdb retains in-frame clones only, with some absent. The data hold tens of thousands of clones, with more than 85% observed a single time. Sequences were obtained from peripheral blood. These TCRs come from a man aged 45-65 years with active COVID-19.

J is TRBJ1-5 and V is TRBV30; the D gene is possibly TRBD1 (6 bases). Trimming stripped 2 bases from V and 6 bases from J, with 11 bases between. This CDR3 is 13 amino acids long. CDR1 is GTSNPN, CDR2 SVGIG, per germline (reference sequence). CDR3 in amino acids: CAWSPGVSQPQHF. The DNA for the CDR3 is TGTGCCTGGAGTCCAGGGGTGAGTCAGCCCCAGCATTTT.

The chain has TRBV2 and TRBJ2-1; a possible D gene is TRBD2 (6 bases). Germline V gene sequence: CDR1 SNHLY, CDR2 FYNNEI. V was cut by 7 bases and J by 6 bases, with 16 bases left in between. This CDR3 region has 14 residues. The CDR3 region has the DNA TGTGCCAGCAACCGACTAGGGTCGGGCAATGAGCAGTTCTTC. Protein sequence: CASNRLGSGNEQFF.

The genes are TRBV5-4 and TRBJ2-1; the match to TRBD2 covers 10 bases. The CDR3 is 15 amino acids. The V segment lost 4 bases and the J segment 8 bases; nucleotides outside the gene matches: 9. The germline gives CDR1 SGHNT, CDR2 YYREEE (reference sequence). The chain's CDR3 is CASSVVSGGSDEQFF. The DNA for the CDR3 is TGTGCCAGCAGCGTCGTTAGCGGGGGGAGCGATGAGCAGTTCTTC.

The CDR3 is CASTFRGRRNSPLHF. The CDR3 DNA reads TGTGCCAGCACTTTCAGGGGGCGAAGAAATTCACCCCTCCACTTT. The J gene is TRBJ1-6, the V gene TRBV28; 8 nucleotides align to TRBD1. The V gene's germline CDR1 is MDHEN and CDR2 SYDVKM. Trimming at V came to 7 bases and at J to 7 bases, leaving 9 bases not matched to a gene. The CDR3 sequence is 15 residues long.

The chain joins TRBV5-1 to TRBJ2-5; 10 positions match TRBD2. Unmatched junction bases numbered 2, after V lost 2 bases and J lost 4 bases. CDR1 is SGHRS, CDR2 YFSETQ, per germline. This CDR3 spans 14 amino acids. CDR3 nucleotide sequence: TGCGCCAGCAGCTTCGAGCGGGGGGGAGAGACCCAGTACTTC. Translated, it gives CASSFERGGETQYF. Filled out from reference TRBV5-1 and TRBJ2-5, the complete variable domain reads KAGVTQTPRYLIKTRGQQVTLSCSPISGHRSVSWYQQTPGQGLQFLFEYFSETQRNKGNFPGRFSGRQFSNSRSEMNVSTLELGDSALYLCASSFERGGETQYFGPGTRLLVL.

This chain connects TRBV29-1 to TRBJ1-3; maybe TRBD1 (5 bases). Germline CDR1 SQVTM, CDR2 ANQGSEA. The CDR3 has 13 residues. Trimming took off 5 bases at V and 0 bases at J, with 8 bases between the two ends. As DNA, the CDR3 is TGCAGCGTTTCACAGGTCTCTGGAAACACCATATATTTT. Its protein product is CSVSQVSGNTIYF.

The chain is built from TRBV7-8 and TRBJ2-1; 8 bases are a match to TRBD2. From germline, CDR1 is SGHVS and CDR2 FQNEAQ. CDR3 size: 15 residues. Losses at the gene ends were 5 bases for V and 4 bases for J; bases not matched to a gene: 7. The CDR3 loop reads CASSPTGGVYNEQFF. The CDR3, as DNA: TGTGCCAGCAGCCCCACCGGGGGGGTATACAATGAGCAGTTCTTC.

The V gene is TRBV27, the J gene TRBJ2-1; 8 nucleotides align to TRBD2. CDR1 and CDR2 (germline): MNHEY, SMNVEV (reference sequence). Trimming removed 5 bases from V and 8 bases from J; junction bases left unmatched: 5. The CDR3 totals 13 residues. DNA for the CDR3: TGTGCCAGCAGTCCCGGGAGGGACCATGAGCAGTTCTTC. It encodes CASSPGRDHEQFF.